This T cell receptor beta chain was observed in a study of T cells in Graves' hyperthyroidism and ophthalmopathy. Amplification targeted TCR beta CDR3 regions from RNA transcripts. The HTBI set primed first-round TCR CDR3 RT-PCR. Via MiXCR, TCRdb re-called the multiplex PCR reads, giving one row per CDR3 protein. The table shows over 650,000 distinct CDR3 sequences, with 45% occurring only once. CDR3 size: 15 residues. The germline V gene has CDR1 SGHRS and CDR2 YFSETQ. Details on this clonotype: A much larger clone differs by one base, so this may be a read error.

Uncontrolled infections, other autoimmune diseases, pregnancy or lactation led to exclusion of patients. The rearrangement joins TRBV5-1 to TRBJ1-6, with TRBD1 matching 7 bases. The clonotype was recovered from an adult man with Graves' disease, either hyperthyroidism or ophthalmopathy (not recorded which). The sequencing input was peripheral blood or thyroid tissue (not recorded which). CDR3: CVSSTSGQSNSPLHF. The CDR3, as DNA: TGCGTCAGCAGCACCTCGGGACAGTCCAATTCACCCCTCCACTTT.